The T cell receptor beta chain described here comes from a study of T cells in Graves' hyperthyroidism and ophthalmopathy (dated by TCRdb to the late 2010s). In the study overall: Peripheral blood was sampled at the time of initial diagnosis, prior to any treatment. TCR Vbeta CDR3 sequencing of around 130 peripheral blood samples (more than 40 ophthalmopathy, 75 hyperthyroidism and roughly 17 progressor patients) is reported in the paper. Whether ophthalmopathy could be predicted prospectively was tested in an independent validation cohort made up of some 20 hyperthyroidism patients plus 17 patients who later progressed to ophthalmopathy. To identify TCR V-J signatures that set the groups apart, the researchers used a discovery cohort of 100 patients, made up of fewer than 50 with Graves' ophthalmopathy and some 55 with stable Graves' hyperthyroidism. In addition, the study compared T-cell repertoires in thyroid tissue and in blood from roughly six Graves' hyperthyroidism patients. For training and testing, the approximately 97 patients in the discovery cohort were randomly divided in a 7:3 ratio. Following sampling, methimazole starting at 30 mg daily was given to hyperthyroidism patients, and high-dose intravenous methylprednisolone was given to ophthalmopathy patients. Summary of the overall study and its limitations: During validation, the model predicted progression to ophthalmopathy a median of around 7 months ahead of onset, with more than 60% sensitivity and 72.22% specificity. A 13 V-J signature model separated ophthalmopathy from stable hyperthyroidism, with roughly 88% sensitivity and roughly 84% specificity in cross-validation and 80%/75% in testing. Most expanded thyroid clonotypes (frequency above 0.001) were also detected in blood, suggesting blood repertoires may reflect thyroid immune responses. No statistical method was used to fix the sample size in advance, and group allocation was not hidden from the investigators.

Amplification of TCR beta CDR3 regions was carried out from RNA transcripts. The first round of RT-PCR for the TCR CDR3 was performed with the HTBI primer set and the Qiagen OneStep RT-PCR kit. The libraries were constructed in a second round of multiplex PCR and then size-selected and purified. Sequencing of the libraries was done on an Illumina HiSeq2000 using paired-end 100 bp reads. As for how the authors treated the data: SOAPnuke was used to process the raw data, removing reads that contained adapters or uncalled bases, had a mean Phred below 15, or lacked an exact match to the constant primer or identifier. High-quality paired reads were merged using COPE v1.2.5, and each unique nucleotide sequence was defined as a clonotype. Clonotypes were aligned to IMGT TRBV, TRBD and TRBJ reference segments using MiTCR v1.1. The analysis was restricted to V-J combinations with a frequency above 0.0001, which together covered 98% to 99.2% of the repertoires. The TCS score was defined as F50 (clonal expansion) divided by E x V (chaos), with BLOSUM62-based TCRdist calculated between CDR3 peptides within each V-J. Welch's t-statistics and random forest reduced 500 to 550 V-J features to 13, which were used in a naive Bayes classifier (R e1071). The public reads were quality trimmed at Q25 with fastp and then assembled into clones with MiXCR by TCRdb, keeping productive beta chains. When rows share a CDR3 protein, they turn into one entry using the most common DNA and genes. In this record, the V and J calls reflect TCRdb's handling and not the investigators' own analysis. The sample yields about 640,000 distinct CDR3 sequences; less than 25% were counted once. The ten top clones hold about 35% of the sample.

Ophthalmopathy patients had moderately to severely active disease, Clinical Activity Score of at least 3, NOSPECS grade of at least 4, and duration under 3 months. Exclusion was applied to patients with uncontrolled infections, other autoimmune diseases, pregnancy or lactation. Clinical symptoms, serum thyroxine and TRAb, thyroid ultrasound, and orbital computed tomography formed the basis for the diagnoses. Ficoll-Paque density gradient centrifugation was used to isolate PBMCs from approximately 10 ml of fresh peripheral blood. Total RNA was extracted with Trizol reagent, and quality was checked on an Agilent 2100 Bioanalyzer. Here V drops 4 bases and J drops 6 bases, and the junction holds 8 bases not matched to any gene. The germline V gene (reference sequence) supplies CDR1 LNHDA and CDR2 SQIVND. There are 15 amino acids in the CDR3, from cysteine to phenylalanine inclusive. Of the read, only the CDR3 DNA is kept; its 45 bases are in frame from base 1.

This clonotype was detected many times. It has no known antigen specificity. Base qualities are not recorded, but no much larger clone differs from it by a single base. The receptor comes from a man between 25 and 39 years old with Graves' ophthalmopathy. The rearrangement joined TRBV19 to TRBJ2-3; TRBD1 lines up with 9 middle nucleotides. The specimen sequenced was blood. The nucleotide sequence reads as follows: TGTGCCAGTAGTACAAGGGACAGGGAAACCGATACGCAGTATTTT. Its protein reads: CASSTRDRETDTQYF.